The next 17 T cell receptor beta chains were all read from a single sample in a study of T cell repertoires in cytomegalovirus infection. TCRdb re-analysed the reads in MiXCR, keeping a single row per CDR3 protein. The sample records 600,000 to 700,000 distinct CDR3 sequences, about 30% being singletons. Which antigens these TCRs recognize remains unknown. The sequencing here drew on cultured PBMCs, taken from culture after CMV antigen stimulation. These receptors were collected from a human donor in good health (CMV status not recorded). Some clones in this sample may be carry-over from other donors' samples.

In regard to this clonotype: As the CDR3 is not closed by the conserved phenylalanine or tryptophan, this likely results from a read error. The gene calls are TRBV27 and TRBJ2-1; the match to TRBD1 covers 8 bases. Germline CDR1 MNHEY, CDR2 SMNVEV (reference sequence). J was trimmed by 4 bases and V by 6 bases; bases with no gene match: 8. The CDR3 runs 15 residues. CDR3 sequence (DNA): TGTGCCAGCAGCGAAGGGGGACAGGCTTACAATGAGCAGTTCTCC. Translation gives CASSEGGQAYNEQFS.

CDR3 sequence: CASSLGPGGRGYTF. In DNA, the CDR3 is TGTGCCAGCAGCTTAGGGCCAGGGGGTCGCGGCTACACCTTC. The V and J genes are TRBV7-2 and TRBJ1-2, with 7 bases fitting TRBD1. The V gene's germline CDR1 is SGHTA and CDR2 FQGNSA. Trimming cost V 1 base and J 8 bases; bases outside gene matches: 7. This CDR3 has 14 residues.

Only a few counts were recorded for this clonotype. The CDR3 sequence: CSASRSGGPPRADTQYF. Here the CDR3 DNA reads TGCAGTGCTAGCAGGAGCGGGGGGCCCCCGAGGGCAGATACGCAGTATTTT. The chain couples TRBV20-1 to TRBJ2-3; 9 nucleotides align to TRBD2. In germline, CDR1 is DFQATT, CDR2 SNEGSKA (reference sequence). V trimming: 3 bases; J trimming: 4 bases; junction bases outside the gene matches: 14. CDR3 size: 17 residues.

The genes are TRBV2 and TRBJ1-1, with D possibly TRBD1 on 5 matching bases. Germline-derived CDR1 and CDR2 are SNHLY and FYNNEI. V lost 7 bases and J 5 bases, leaving 14 bases between the germline ends. The CDR3 has 13 amino acids. Here the CDR3 DNA reads TGTGCCAGCACTGGGGCCAGAGTAACTGAAGCTTTCTTT. Encoded protein: CASTGARVTEAFF.

Notes on this clonotype: This sequence may be a read error, since a much larger clone differs from it by one base. The chain couples TRBV7-2 to TRBJ1-1, with D possibly being TRBD1 (5 bases). The germline V and J ends were trimmed by 4 bases and 1 base, with 10 bases remaining between them. The CDR3 is 14 residues long. Germline V gene lookup returns CDR1 SGHTA and CDR2 FQGNSA. The DNA for the CDR3 is TGTGCCAGCAGCTGGACAAGGGGGAACACTGAAGCTTTCTTT. Translation gives CASSWTRGNTEAFF. Using reference TRBV7-2 and TRBJ1-1 for the parts outside the CDR3, the full variable domain is GAGVSQSPSNKVTEKGKDVELRCDPISGHTALYWYRQSLGQGLEFLIYFQGNSAPDKSGLPSDRFSAERTGGSVSTLTIQRTQQEDSAVYLCASSWTRGNTEAFFGQGTRLTVV.

This clonotype occurred many times. V gene TRBV7-6 combines with J gene TRBJ2-1, with 8 bases matching TRBD2. The CDR3 extends over 15 amino acids. J was trimmed by 4 bases and V by 8 bases; bases with no gene match: 10. Per the germline V gene, CDR1 is SGHVS and CDR2 is FNYEAQ. CDR3 loop: CASGTLAGPYNEQFF. CDR3 bases: TGTGCCAGCGGGACCTTAGCGGGACCGTACAATGAGCAGTTCTTC.

This chain joins TRBV9 and TRBJ2-1, with TRBD2 matching 7 bases. J was trimmed by 3 bases and V by 0 bases; bases with no gene match: 3. The CDR3 has 15 amino acids. The germline gives CDR1 SGDLS, CDR2 YYNGEE. The CDR3 loop is CASSVDSGDYNEQFF. CDR3 sequence (DNA): TGTGCCAGCAGCGTAGACAGCGGGGACTACAATGAGCAGTTCTTC.

This clonotype was observed a handful of times. J is TRBJ2-1 and V is TRBV29-1; perhaps D is TRBD1 or TRBD2 (5 bases each). V lost 7 bases, J lost 9 bases, and 19 bases lay in between. Germline V gene sequence: CDR1 SQVTM, CDR2 ANQGSEA. The CDR3 runs to 13 residues. In DNA form, the CDR3 reads TGCAGCGCCGCCGGGACCCTCAATTTTGAGCAGTTCTTC. Translated: CSAAGTLNFEQFF.

This clonotype occurred a few times. The genes are TRBV12-3 or TRBV12-4 and TRBJ2-2, with 9 bases fitting TRBD2. J lost 2 bases, V lost 2 bases, and 6 bases had no gene match. CDR3 length equals 17 residues. The DNA for the CDR3 is TGTGCCAGCAGTTTAACGAGCGGGGGGACCAACACCGGGGAGCTGTTTTTT. It specifies CASSLTSGGTNTGELFF.

The chain links TRBV6-1 to TRBJ1-4; no definite D call. Germline loops: CDR1 MNHNS, CDR2 SASEGT. V was cut by 7 bases and J by 11 bases, with 14 bases left in between. The CDR3 totals 12 residues. CDR3 sequence: CASTGWAGKLFF. DNA for the CDR3: TGTGCCAGCACGGGGTGGGCCGGGAAACTGTTTTTT.

This clonotype was counted only a few times. The rearrangement links TRBV5-1 to TRBJ1-2; D perhaps matches TRBD1 (5 bases). CDR3 length equals 14 residues. Germline assignment: CDR1 SGHRS and CDR2 YFSETQ. V dropped 7 bases and J dropped 4 bases, with 17 bases sitting between them. CDR3 bases: TGCGCCAGCGGGATGGGGGATCGGAGCTATGGCTACACCTTC. Encoded protein: CASGMGDRSYGYTF.

The chain uses TRBV27 and TRBJ1-2; TRBD1 agrees at 7 bases. Germline V CDR1 and CDR2: MNHEY, SMNVEV (reference sequence). The CDR3 runs to 18 residues. The V gene end was trimmed by 5 bases and the J gene end by 3 bases; junction bases not matched to a gene: 18. CDR3 DNA sequence: TGTGCCAGCAGTCCTAAGGCGGGGGACAGACGACGGGACTATGGCTACACCTTC. Residues: CASSPKAGDRRRDYGYTF.

This clonotype was picked up a small number of times. The chain links TRBV12-3 or TRBV12-4 to TRBJ1-1; D perhaps matches TRBD1 (6 bases). The CDR3 runs to 12 residues. Trimming shortened V by 8 bases and J by 3 bases, and 10 bases separated the two germline ends. The CDR3 loop reads CASHREHTEAFF. The DNA for the CDR3 is TGTGCCAGCCACAGGGAGCACACTGAAGCTTTCTTT.

This clonotype was seen a handful of times. The chain carries TRBV6-4 and TRBJ1-1; possibly TRBD1 for D (5 bases). The CDR3 has 14 amino acids. The germline gives CDR1 MRHNA, CDR2 SNTAGT. With 0 bases removed from V and 2 bases from J, the gap between germline ends came to 7 bases. In DNA, the CDR3 is TGTGCCAGCAGTGACTCGGGGGTTAACACTGAAGCTTTCTTT. It codes for CASSDSGVNTEAFF.

This clonotype was detected many times. The rearrangement joins TRBV7-2 to TRBJ2-3; possible D gene TRBD2, 5 bases. This CDR3 is built from 14 residues. Trimming took 4 bases from V and 0 from J, leaving 8 bases between them. Per germline, CDR1 SGHTA and CDR2 FQGNSA. The CDR3 sequence is CASSSRTSTDTQYF. CDR3 sequence (DNA): TGTGCCAGCAGCTCGAGGACTAGCACAGATACGCAGTATTTT.

This clonotype was found a few times. The rearrangement uses TRBV19 and TRBJ2-3; maybe TRBD2 (6 bases). The V and J ends lost 3 bases and 1 base respectively, with 26 bases between them. CDR1 and CDR2 (germline): LNHDA, SQIVND (reference sequence). CDR3 size: 20 residues. In DNA, the CDR3 is TGTGCCAGTAGTATTAATTCTGGCATGGTAGCGGTTATTCGCACAGATACGCAGTATTTT. It yields the protein CASSINSGMVAVIRTDTQYF.

This clonotype was recorded at least ten times. The chain couples TRBV7-2 to TRBJ2-7, with 9 positions matching TRBD2. The CDR3 spans 16 residues. After removal of 6 bases from V and 2 bases from J, the junction contained 11 bases not matched to a gene. CDR1 is SGHTA, CDR2 FQGNSA, per germline. CDR3 sequence: CASRQKGASGAYEQYF. CDR3 sequence (DNA): TGTGCCAGCAGACAAAAGGGTGCTAGCGGGGCCTACGAGCAGTACTTC.